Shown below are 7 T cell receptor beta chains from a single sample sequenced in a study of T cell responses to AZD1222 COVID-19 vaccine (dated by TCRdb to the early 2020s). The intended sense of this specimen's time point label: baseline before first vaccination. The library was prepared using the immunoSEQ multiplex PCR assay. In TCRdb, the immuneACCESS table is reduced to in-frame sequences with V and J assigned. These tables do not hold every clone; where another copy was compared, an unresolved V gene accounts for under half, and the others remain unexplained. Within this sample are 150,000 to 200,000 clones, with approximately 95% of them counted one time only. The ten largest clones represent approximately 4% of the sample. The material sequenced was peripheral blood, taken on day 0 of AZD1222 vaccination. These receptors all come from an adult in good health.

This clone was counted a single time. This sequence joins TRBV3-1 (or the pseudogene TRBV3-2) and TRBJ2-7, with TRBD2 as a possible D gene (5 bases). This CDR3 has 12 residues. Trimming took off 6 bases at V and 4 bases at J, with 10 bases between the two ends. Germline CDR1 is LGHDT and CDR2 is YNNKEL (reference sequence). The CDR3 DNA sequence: TGTGCCAGCAGACTAGAAAAGTACGAGCAGTACTTC. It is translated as CASRLEKYEQYF.

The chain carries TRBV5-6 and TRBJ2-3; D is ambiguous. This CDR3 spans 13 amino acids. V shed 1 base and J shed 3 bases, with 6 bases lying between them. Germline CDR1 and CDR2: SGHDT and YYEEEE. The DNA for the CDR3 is TGTGCCAGCAGCTTGATTGGTACAGATACGCAGTATTTT. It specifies CASSLIGTDTQYF.

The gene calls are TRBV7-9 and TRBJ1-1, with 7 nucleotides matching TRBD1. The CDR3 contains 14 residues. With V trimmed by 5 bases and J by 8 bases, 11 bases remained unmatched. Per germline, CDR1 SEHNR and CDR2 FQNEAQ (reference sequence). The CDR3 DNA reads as TGTGCCAGCAGCCGAACGGGACAGCAGCTAGAAGCTTTCTTT. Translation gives CASSRTGQQLEAFF.

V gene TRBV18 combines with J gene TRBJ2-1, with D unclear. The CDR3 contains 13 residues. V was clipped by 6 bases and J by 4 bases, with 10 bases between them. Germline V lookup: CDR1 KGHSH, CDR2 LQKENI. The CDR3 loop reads CASSRTDYNEQFF. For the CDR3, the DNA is TGTGCCAGCTCTAGGACGGATTACAATGAGCAGTTCTTC.

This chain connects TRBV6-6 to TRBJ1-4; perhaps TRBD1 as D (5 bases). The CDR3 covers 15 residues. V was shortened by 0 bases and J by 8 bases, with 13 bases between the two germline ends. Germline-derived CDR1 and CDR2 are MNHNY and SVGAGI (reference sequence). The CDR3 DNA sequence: TGTGCCAGCAGTTACTCCGGACATTCGCGGGAAAAACTGTTTTTT. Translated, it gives CASSYSGHSREKLFF.

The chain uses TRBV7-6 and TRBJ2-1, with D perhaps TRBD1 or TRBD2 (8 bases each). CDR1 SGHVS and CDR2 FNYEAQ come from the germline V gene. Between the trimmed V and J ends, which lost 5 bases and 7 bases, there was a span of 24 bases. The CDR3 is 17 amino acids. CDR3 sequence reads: CASSDDRGFRGGNEQFF. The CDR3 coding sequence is TGTGCCAGCAGCGATGACAGGGGCTTCCGCGGGGGGAATGAGCAGTTCTTC.

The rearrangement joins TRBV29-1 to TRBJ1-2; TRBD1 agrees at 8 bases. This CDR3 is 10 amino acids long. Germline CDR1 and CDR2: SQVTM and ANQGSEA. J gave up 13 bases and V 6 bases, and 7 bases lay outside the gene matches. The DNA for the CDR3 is TGCAGCGTGGACAGGGTTTCCTCCACCTTC. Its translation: CSVDRVSSTF.